One sample yielded the 13 T cell receptor beta chains listed below, sequenced in a study of blood T cells in healthy people across ages. A second PCR of about 6 to 12 cycles used a sample-barcoded 5' primer and a J-beta primer mix. TCRdb called the 5' RACE reads again in MiXCR, with one record for every CDR3 protein. The sample lists about a million distinct CDR3 sequences, 45% to 60% occurring once. What was sequenced was blood. Receptors were obtained from a woman in her sixties in good health.

There are many counts of this clonotype. V gene TRBV10-3 combines with J gene TRBJ2-7; the match to TRBD2 covers 14 bases. The CDR3 is 17 amino acids. Germline CDR1 ENHRY, CDR2 SYGVKD. V lost 7 bases to trimming and J lost 4 bases; unmatched junction nucleotides: 12. The CDR3 bases are TGTGCCATCAAAGGGACTAGCGGGAGAGGTGGACTATACGAGCAGTACTTC. Translated, it gives CAIKGTSGRGGLYEQYF.

This chain links TRBV4-2 with TRBJ2-3; 11 nucleotides agree with TRBD1. Trimming took 2 bases from V and 3 from J; bases not matched to a gene: 4. Germline lookup yields CDR1 LGHNA and CDR2 YNFKEQ. The CDR3 has 16 amino acids. The DNA of the CDR3 is TGTGCCAGCAGCCAATGGACAGGGGGCGCGACAGATACGCAGTATTTT. This gives the protein CASSQWTGGATDTQYF.

This sequence joins TRBV18 and TRBJ2-7; 10 nucleotides align to TRBD1. Germline values: CDR1 KGHSH, CDR2 LQKENI. V gave up 4 bases and J gave up 5 bases; unmatched junction bases: 8. The CDR3 length is 15 residues. The CDR3 is CASSLYGTGVDEQYF. The DNA for the CDR3 is TGTGCCAGCTCACTGTACGGGACAGGGGTCGACGAGCAGTACTTC.

This chain connects TRBV18 to TRBJ2-5; D might be TRBD1 (6 bases). V lost 8 bases and J lost 2, with 15 bases in between. Germline CDR1 KGHSH, CDR2 LQKENI. CDR3 length equals 14 residues. As DNA, the CDR3 is TGTGCCAGCAGCCCCCGAGGACAGCAAGAGACCCAGTACTTC. Translating it yields CASSPRGQQETQYF.

This clonotype was detected a few times. V and J are TRBV5-1 and TRBJ2-7, with D perhaps TRBD2 (6 bases). V shed 4 bases and J shed 2 bases, with 13 bases lying between them. The CDR3 has 14 residues. Germline V lookup: CDR1 SGHRS, CDR2 YFSETQ. The CDR3 nucleotides are TGCGCCAGCAGCAAGGGGACTTCAACCTACGAGCAGTACTTC. This gives the protein CASSKGTSTYEQYF.

In nucleotides, the CDR3 is TGCGCCAGCAGCTTTAGGACAGGGATGTACGAGCAGTACTTC. This sequence encodes CASSFRTGMYEQYF. The chain joins TRBV5-1 to TRBJ2-4, with TRBD1 identical over 8 bases. The J call is in doubt because the DNA end fits TRBJ2-7 better. CDR1 SGHRS and CDR2 YFSETQ come from the germline V gene. This CDR3 comprises 14 residues.

This chain uses TRBV11-2 with TRBJ2-4; D ambiguous. The last part of the DNA fits TRBJ2-7 better; the J call may be wrong. CDR1 is SGHAT, CDR2 FQNNGV, per germline. The CDR3 has 14 amino acids. The CDR3 sequence: CASSLVHGTYEQYF. In DNA form, the CDR3 reads TGTGCCAGCAGCTTAGTACACGGAACCTACGAGCAGTACTTC.

This rearrangement joins TRBV7-9 to TRBJ2-6; 8 bases are a match to TRBD2. CDR3 length: 19 residues. Trimming cost V 8 bases and J 4 bases; bases outside gene matches: 19. Germline V lookup: CDR1 SEHNR, CDR2 FQNEAQ (reference sequence). The chain's CDR3 is CASHPPLGRERRGANVLTF. The CDR3 DNA reads as TGTGCCAGCCATCCTCCCCTCGGGAGGGAACGGCGCGGGGCCAACGTCCTGACTTTC.

This chain uses TRBV7-2 with TRBJ1-1; no definite D call. CDR3 length: 14 residues. Germline lookup yields CDR1 SGHTA and CDR2 FQGNSA. V dropped 3 bases and J dropped 5 bases, with 13 bases sitting between them. Here the CDR3 reads CASSLLGLGTEAFF. The CDR3 DNA reads as TGTGCCAGCAGCTTGCTGGGGTTGGGGACTGAAGCTTTCTTT. The full variable domain, its missing parts supplied by reference TRBV7-2 and TRBJ1-1, is GAGVSQSPSNKVTEKGKDVELRCDPISGHTALYWYRQSLGQGLEFLIYFQGNSAPDKSGLPSDRFSAERTGGSVSTLTIQRTQQEDSAVYLCASSLLGLGTEAFFGQGTRLTVV.

The chain couples TRBV30 to TRBJ2-1, with 12 bases matching TRBD2. Germline V gene lookup returns CDR1 GTSNPN and CDR2 SVGIG (reference sequence). The CDR3 runs to 14 residues. Germline trimming cut 6 bases from V and 15 bases from J; bases unmatched to any gene: 15. In nucleotides, the CDR3 is TGTGCCTGCCCGGCCCGTCGACTAGCGGGAGACTGGTTCTTC. This codes for CACPARRLAGDWFF.

There are a few counts of this clonotype. V and J are TRBV28 and TRBJ2-7; no definite D call. V lost 8 bases and J 3 bases, leaving 14 bases between the germline ends. The CDR3 consists of 13 residues. CDR1 is MDHEN and CDR2 is SYDVKM in the germline V gene. In nucleotides, the CDR3 is TGTGCCAGCTGGGATTGGACCAACTACGAGCAGTACTTC. The encoded protein is CASWDWTNYEQYF.

The chain links TRBV29-1 to TRBJ2-3; D is unclear. In germline, CDR1 is SQVTM, CDR2 ANQGSEA. Trimming left V 3 bases short and J 1 base short, with 5 bases between. The CDR3 sequence is 12 residues long. The CDR3 DNA is TGCAGCGTTGAGGCGGGCACAGATACGCAGTATTTT. Encoded protein: CSVEAGTDTQYF.

The J gene is TRBJ2-4, the V gene TRBV20-1; D assignment may be TRBD1 or TRBD2 (6 bases each). The length of the CDR3 is 16 residues. Trimming took 1 base from V and 2 from J, leaving 15 bases between them. Per the germline V gene, CDR1 is DFQATT and CDR2 is SNEGSKA (reference sequence). The CDR3 sequence: CSARGSGEATKNIQYF. The CDR3 DNA is TGCAGTGCTAGAGGCTCAGGGGAGGCAACCAAAAACATTCAGTACTTC.